The source of this T cell receptor beta chain is a study of blood T cell repertoires in COVID-19 (dated by TCRdb to 2020 to 2021). Turning to the overall study: The collaborator samples originated in the United States, Italy and Spain and spanned the acute and convalescent phases of COVID-19. The prospective study material was composed of cDNA or gDNA derived from T cells, B-cell-depleted T cells, or PBMCs. Subjects who had been exposed to COVID-19, were actively infected with it, or had recovered from it provided the deeply sampled blood TCRbeta repertoires that made up the dataset. The repertoires were made available in a free public database intended to serve as a resource for research on the immune response to SARS-CoV-2. Samples were obtained from the ongoing ImmuneRACE study (first 160 participants) and from some 1,300 subjects provided by 6 global collaborators. A de-identified subject ID, COVID-19 status, age in years and sex were almost always included in the sample metadata. HLA class I and class II types, where available, came from metadata supplied by the sample provider rather than from assay-based typing. Summary of the overall study and its limitations: How much clinical and demographic metadata was included differed by source and by participant, and the metadata was provided uncurated.

Spanning cysteine to phenylalanine, the CDR3 consists of 16 amino acids. The only DNA kept is the CDR3, 48 bases in frame from the first base. The germline V gene (reference sequence) provides CDR1 LNHDA and CDR2 SQIVND. Compared with germline, V lacks 5 bases and J lacks 5 bases; bases without a gene match: 10. Turning to this clone: No antigen is known for it. Base qualities are missing; no much larger clone stands one base away.

The immunoSEQ Assay, a bias-controlled multiplex PCR, was used to amplify TCRbeta CDR3 regions from genomic DNA. In the authors' own workflow: Within the assay, amplification of reference gene primers was used to estimate how many nucleated cells each sample contained. To quantify the absolute abundance of each unique TCRbeta CDR3 rearrangement, sequence reads were collapsed and filtered. For each sample, productive Simpson clonality was calculated as the square root of Simpson's diversity index over productive rearrangements. TCRdb stores this immuneACCESS table with in-frame sequences only. Part of the clones is absent; in the studies checked, under half of the shortfall reflects unresolved V genes, and no reason is known for the rest. The V and J calls and the clone size are those of that table, but D and trimming were determined from the DNA. This sample has roughly 87,000 clones in its table, and about 84% of those were observed once. Of the sample, 20% to 30% is held by the ten largest clones.

Collaborating institutions collected whole blood in K2EDTA tubes following their own protocols. Collaborator samples were shipped for TCRbeta analysis as frozen whole blood, isolated PBMCs, or DNA extracted from either sample type. Specimen: peripheral blood. This clonotype originated in a human donor in a cohort sampled during active COVID-19. The V and J genes are TRBV19 and TRBJ2-2, with 8 junctional bases fitting TRBD1. The nucleotide sequence is given as TGTGCCAGTAGTTGGCAGGGGGCGCGTATGACCGGGGAGCTGTTTTTT. Its protein product is CASSWQGARMTGELFF.